These 3 T cell receptor beta chains were all obtained from the same sample, sequenced in a study of identical twins. TCRdb passed the 5' RACE reads through MiXCR, listing each CDR3 protein once. The profile covers about 220,000 distinct CDR3 sequences, with roughly a tenth appearing a single time and about 5.2% taken by the ten largest. Sequencing input: memory (CD45RO+) T cells sorted from blood. Source of these receptors: a woman under 30 in good health.

This clonotype was recorded many times. The V gene is TRBV28, the J gene TRBJ2-1; 12 nucleotides line up with TRBD1. The V segment lost 5 bases and the J segment 6 bases; nucleotides outside the gene matches: 5. This CDR3 has 15 amino acids. CDR1 is MDHEN and CDR2 is SYDVKM in the germline V gene. The CDR3 nucleotides read TGTGCCAGCAGTGTCCGGGACAGGGGGCCCAATGAGCAGTTCTTC. This encodes CASSVRDRGPNEQFF.

In this sample, this clonotype turned up a few times. V is TRBV20-1 and J is TRBJ2-2; 9 positions match TRBD1. Looked up from germline, CDR1 is DFQATT and CDR2 is SNEGSKA (reference sequence). There are 16 residues in the CDR3. Germline trimming cut 1 base from V and 7 bases from J; bases unmatched to any gene: 10. CDR3 protein: CSARVTGGKSGGELFF. The CDR3 DNA follows: TGCAGTGCTAGAGTGACAGGGGGAAAGAGTGGCGGGGAGCTGTTTTTT.

The sample holds many counts of this clonotype. The chain links TRBV20-1 to TRBJ2-1; 7 nucleotides line up with TRBD2. Germline V lookup: CDR1 DFQATT, CDR2 SNEGSKA (reference sequence). The CDR3 is 14 residues long. The ends lost 0 bases at V and 6 bases at J; junction bases unmatched: 5. CDR3 protein: CSAREGGESNEQFF. The CDR3 bases are TGCAGTGCTAGAGAGGGGGGGGAGTCCAATGAGCAGTTCTTC.